This TCR beta chain was retrieved from a study of vaccination and CD4 T cells after COVID-19. About the study: Cultures serving as controls received a peptide pool (CEFX or HIV-1 Nef) or no peptide.

Sequencing of the DNA from cultured CD4+ T cells was carried out with the Oncomine TCR Beta short-read assay. TCRdb fed the PCR reads into MiXCR, producing one record per CDR3 protein. The data contain 25,000 to 30,000 distinct CDR3 sequences, about 50% of them singletons. Indicated treatment: approximately 9-day PBMC culture with coronavirus spike peptide pools or control peptides (ViraFEST assay). This clonotype has just a few counts. Its antigen is currently unknown. Trimming took off 3 bases at V and 5 bases at J, with 2 bases between the two ends. The length of the CDR3 is 12 residues. The receptor's source is a human donor who received a COVID-19 vaccine. The source was CD4+ T cells from blood, cultured in vitro, collected before SARS-CoV-2 vaccination. V usage is TRBV12-3 or TRBV12-4 and J usage is TRBJ1-6, with D unclear. The CDR3 DNA is TGTGCCAGCAGTTTGGATAATTCACCCCTCCACTTT. This translates into CASSLDNSPLHF.